These 15 T cell receptor beta chains share one sample of origin, sequenced in a study of CD8+CD57+ T cells in acquired aplastic anemia. Profiling of TCR beta VDJ combinations and CDR3 sequences used genomic DNA as template. TCRdb ran MiXCR on the reads and lists one entry per CDR3 protein. The table has roughly 250,000 distinct CDR3 sequences, 82% seen once. Those patients picked for sequencing had displayed CD8+CD57+ cell expansion on flow cytometry. Material: sorted CD4+, CD8+, or CD8+CD57+ T cells (not recorded which) from PBMCs. All receptors derive from a human donor with aplastic anemia.

On this clonotype: An end of the junction differs from the germline gene, which may be a read error. The chain recombines TRBV9 with TRBJ2-3; 7 bases are shared with TRBD2. The CDR3 is 13 residues long. Germline-derived CDR1 and CDR2 are SGDLS and YYNGEE. CDR3 loop: CASRAGDMNTEAF. DNA for the CDR3: TGTGCCAGCAGGGCGGGAGACATGAACACGGAGGCTTTT.

CDR3 region: CASSGADGPDTHYEAFF. The CDR3 DNA is TGTGCCAGCAGCGGAGCGGACGGTCCGGATACGCACTATGAAGCTTTCTTT. V and J are TRBV7-8 and TRBJ1-1; D remains ambiguous. Trimming took off 5 bases at V and 7 bases at J, with 26 bases between the two ends. CDR1 is SGHVS and CDR2 is FQNEAQ in the germline V gene. The CDR3 loop spans 17 amino acids.

This clonotype was recorded a few times. V gene TRBV19 combines with J gene TRBJ2-3; 10 nucleotides match TRBD2. CDR1 and CDR2 from the germline V gene are LNHDA and SQIVND (reference sequence). J gave up 9 bases and V 6 bases, and 9 bases lay outside the gene matches. There are 14 residues in the CDR3. CDR3 protein: CASSLAGGAYTQYF. CDR3 DNA: TGTGCCAGTAGCTTAGCGGGAGGTGCCTACACGCAGTATTTT.

The rearrangement links TRBV5-4 to TRBJ2-7; D is unclear. CDR1 SGHNT and CDR2 YYREEE come from the germline V gene (reference sequence). The V end was cut by 4 bases, the J end by 2 bases, with 4 bases between. This CDR3 comprises 11 residues. The CDR3 DNA reads as TGTGCCAGCAGCGTTACCTACGAGCAGTACGTC. This encodes CASSVTYEQYV.

The genes are TRBV11-2 and TRBJ2-5, with a weak D call TRBD2 (5 bases). This CDR3 comprises 16 residues. Trimming took 4 bases from V and 5 from J, leaving 20 bases between them. Germline CDR1 and CDR2: SGHAT and FQNNGV. The CDR3 DNA follows: TGTGCCAGCAGCTCGAGAGAACAGAGGGCTTGGGAGACCCAGTACTTC. As protein: CASSSREQRAWETQYF.

As for this clonotype: The junction does not match germline at one end; this may be a read error. The gene calls are TRBV7-3 and TRBJ2-5, with a possible D match to TRBD1 (5 bases). CDR1 and CDR2 (germline): SGHTA, FQGTGA. This CDR3 is 14 amino acids long. The CDR3 protein is CASSPDRRKAPPHF. The CDR3, as DNA: TGTGCCAGCAGCCCAGACAGACGCAAAGCACCCCCCCACTTC.

The rearrangement uses TRBV5-8 and TRBJ2-5; D perhaps matches TRBD2 (6 bases). Germline-derived CDR1 and CDR2 are SGHTS and YDEGEE. The CDR3 contains 14 residues. V dropped 5 bases and J dropped 2 bases, with 13 bases sitting between them. CDR3 in DNA: TGTGCCAGCAGTAATGGGAGGAAGCAAGAGACCCAGTACTTC. It encodes CASSNGRKQETQYF.

To note about this clonotype: At one end, the junction sequence differs from germline, possibly due to a read error. The V call is TRBV7-9, the J call TRBJ2-3; D possibly corresponds to TRBD1 (5 bases). This CDR3 is built from 12 residues. Germline CDR1 SEHNR, CDR2 FQNEAQ (reference sequence). DNA for the CDR3: TGTGCCAGCAGCTCTGGCGAGGACACTGAAGCTTTT. This encodes CASSSGEDTEAF. Based on the CDR3 plus reference TRBV7-9 and TRBJ2-3, the full variable domain is DTGVSQNPRHKITKRGQNVTFRCDPISEHNRLYWYRQTLGQGPEFLTYFQNEAQLEKSRLLSDRFSAERPKGSFSTLEIQRTEQGDSAMYLCASSSGEDTEAFGPGTRLTVL.

About this clonotype: The junction does not match germline at one end; this may be a read error. The rearrangement joins TRBV7-6 to TRBJ2-3; D call uncertain. Germline CDR1 reads SGHVS; CDR2 reads FNYEAQ. The CDR3 extends over 14 amino acids. The CDR3 protein is CASSLDLTPNTEAF. CDR3 sequence (DNA): TGTGCCAGCAGCTTAGATCTGACACCGAATACGGAAGCTTTT.

This clonotype was counted between two and nine times. V is TRBV2 and J is TRBJ2-3; unclear D gene. This CDR3 contains 12 residues. With 8 bases removed from V and 4 bases from J, the gap between germline ends came to 10 bases. Germline V gene data show CDR1 as SNHLY and CDR2 as FYNNEI. CDR3 residues: CASARSADTQYF. The CDR3 nucleotides are TGTGCCAGCGCAAGGAGTGCAGATACGCAGTATTTT. Full variable domain (rest looked up from reference TRBV2 and TRBJ2-3): EPEVTQTPSHQVTQMGQEVILRCVPISNHLYFYWYRQILGQKVEFLVSFYNNEISEKSEIFDDQFSVERPDGSNFTLKIRSTKLEDSAMYFCASARSADTQYFGPGTRLTVL.

The gene calls are TRBV15 and TRBJ2-3; D is perhaps TRBD2 (5 bases). The germline V and J ends were trimmed by 4 bases and 2 bases, with 10 bases remaining between them. The CDR3 totals 14 residues. Germline V gives CDR1 LNHNV, CDR2 YYDKDF (reference sequence). The CDR3 here is CATSTRANTDTQYF. CDR3 nucleotide sequence: TGTGCCACCAGCACGAGGGCCAACACAGATACGCAGTATTTT.

A remark on this clonotype: Without the conserved terminal phenylalanine or tryptophan, this CDR3 likely stems from a read error. It is unclear where the CDR3 begins or ends on the DNA, so no DNA is shown, and the CDR3 is as TCRdb lists it. The gene calls are TRBV9 and TRBJ2-4; no check of the table's D call, TRBD2, against the DNA was made. Looked up from germline, CDR1 is SGDLS and CDR2 is YYNGEE. The CDR3 has 12 amino acids, counting both end residues. The CDR3 spells CASGGTGNTNNY.

The rearrangement joins TRBV7-2 to TRBJ2-3, with TRBD1 matching over 7 bases. Germline lookup yields CDR1 SGHTA and CDR2 FQGNSA. CDR3 length: 14 amino acids. V was clipped by 7 bases and J by 1 base; unmatched bases: 5. CDR3 DNA: TGTGCCAGCACCCTAGGACAGGGCACAGATACGCAGTATTTT. It codes for CASTLGQGTDTQYF.

The chain uses TRBV9 and TRBJ2-5; no definite D call. V dropped 0 bases and J dropped 0 bases, with 9 bases sitting between them. The germline gives CDR1 SGDLS, CDR2 YYNGEE. The CDR3 totals 15 residues. CDR3 loop: CASSVGGTYQETQYF. The CDR3 coding sequence is TGTGCCAGCAGCGTAGGAGGAACATACCAAGAGACCCAGTACTTC.

As concerns this clonotype: This is likely a read error, given that the CDR3 carries no conserved phenylalanine or tryptophan at its end. Because the CDR3's place on the DNA is in doubt, the DNA is left out and the CDR3 is given as listed by TCRdb. The chain combines TRBV2 with TRBJ1-5; the table's D call, TRBD1, was not checked against the DNA. The CDR3 is 15 residues long, counting both termini. Germline V CDR1 and CDR2: SNHLY, FYNNEI. CDR3: CASGDGGTGTQYFGP.